The subject of this entry is one T cell receptor beta chain. Here immunoSEQ multiplex PCR was the method, and the copy in TCRdb shows in-frame clones only, minus some. The table lists about 1 million clones, about 80% of them singletons. The CDR3 runs to 14 residues. The germline V and J ends were trimmed by 6 bases and 3 bases, with 15 bases remaining between them. Germline CDR1 and CDR2: SGHTA and FQGNSA. This entry belongs to a study of shared clonotypes between healthy human individuals. The genes are TRBV7-2 and TRBJ2-7; perhaps TRBD1 as D (6 bases). Material: memory CD4+ T cells sorted from blood. Subset described: CD45RA-negative fraction. The receptor was derived from a man younger than 30 in good health. The CDR3 is CASSSGTMDYEQYF. CDR3 DNA sequence: TGTGCCAGCAGTTCGGGGACAATGGACTACGAGCAGTACTTC.